The present entry profiles one T cell receptor (beta chain) with its context. The clone's antigen remains unknown. Per-base qualities were not stored, and no clone one base away is much larger. Only healthy Caucasian donors were included. Three unrelated non-twin adults were also sequenced: a male aged 18 to 30, a male aged 50 to 60 and a female aged 50 to 60. Miltenyi CD45RO+ enrichment and human naive T-cell isolation kits were used to isolate memory (CD45RO+) and naive T cells from PBMC. The germline V gene (reference sequence) gives CDR1 as SEHNR and CDR2 as FQNEAQ. Measured from the cysteine to the phenylalanine, the CDR3 is 14 residues long. Solely the CDR3 DNA is kept, with 42 bases framed from the first base. Trimmed from V: 5 bases; trimmed from J: 7 bases; junction bases lacking a gene match: 5. The sample comes from a study of identical twins (dated by TCRdb to 2016 to 2017). Notes on the research overall: To test whether fetal clonotypes persist, this study deep-sequenced TCR alpha and beta repertoires from monozygotic twins, from unrelated adults of various ages, and from cord blood. To rule out contamination, replicate twin experiments were performed at different times with different library preparation protocols. General study outcomes and caveats: Invariant T cells such as MAIT and iNKT could partly confound zero-insertion analyses, although diverse VJ usage argued against such confounding for most clonotypes. Compared with coincidental sharing between unrelated individuals, an excess of low generation-probability sequences was observed among out-of-frame TCR alpha sequences shared between twins. A weaker excess of twin sharing was found in beta out-of-frame sequences because the signal-to-noise ratio was lowered by fewer shared sequences. Recombination models systematically underestimated out-of-frame TCR alpha sharing in monozygotic twins but agreed with sharing between unrelated individuals. Because the same donors could not be followed over many years, the conclusions relied on cross-sectional statistical analysis. Abundant cord blood beta clonotypes had fewer insertions, young adult naive repertoires showed a similar but weaker trend, and memory repertoires showed no such trend.

Library creation used 5' RACE. Sequencing was performed on an Illumina HiSeq 2000. Template switching introduced a universal primer binding site; the final cDNA contained a unique molecular identifier, enabling accurate counting of TCR cDNA molecules. Specific primers in the conserved constant-segment region were used to synthesize first-strand cDNA for TCR alpha and beta chains. To control for contamination, every cDNA library was double barcoded, receiving both a SMART-Mk sample barcode and Illumina barcodes. TruSeq adapter sequences, together with Illumina sample barcodes, were added in two successive PCR steps. Sequencing of the TCR alpha and beta cDNA libraries was done on the Illumina HiSeq platform using custom primers. The original pipeline was this. MiGEC processed the raw reads to extract unique molecular identifiers, while MiXCR was used to determine the CDR3 positions. For each individual, recombination models were inferred using an EM algorithm with the repgenHMM and IGoR tools. The analysis of shared clonotypes was done with the tcR package in R, with sharing normalized by the product of cloneset sizes. To study raw recombination free of thymic and clonal selection effects, out-of-frame nonproductive sequences were analyzed. TCRdb reprocessed the public reads (quality trimming at Q25 with fastp, clone calling with MiXCR) and kept in-frame beta chains. Under each unique CDR3 protein, matching rows form one entry showing the most common genes and DNA. TCRdb, not the original authors, processed these V and J calls. Recorded for this sample are approximately 690,000 distinct CDR3 sequences; 6% to 6.5% of them occurred a single time. Roughly 2% of the sample belongs to the ten largest clones.

Material: naive T cells sorted from blood. The sample's cell subset or site label, in plain terms: cells isolated with a human naive T-cell isolation kit. The source of this sequence is a man between 18 and 35 years old in good health. The chain is encoded by TRBV7-9 joined to TRBJ2-2; 9 bases in the middle match TRBD2. The nucleotide sequence reads TGTGCCAGCAGCCCCTTAGCGGGAGTCGGGGAGCTGTTTTTT. This gives the protein CASSPLAGVGELFF.